The following is a TCR beta chain sequence with its context. This entry comes from a study of CD8+ T cells in alopecia areata. RNA extraction and reverse transcription yielded cDNA as sequencing template. Profiling relied on immunoSEQ multiplex PCR, and the TCRdb table lists in-frame clones only, not all of them. In the table there are 200,000 or so clones, roughly 64% of which are singletons. Treatment here: oral pan-JAK inhibitor, 5-10 mg twice daily. This CDR3 contains 12 residues. Germline CDR1 and CDR2: SQVTM and ANQGSEA. V lost 4 bases and J lost 2, with 8 bases in between. Source: CD4+ T cells sorted from blood, taken at week 24, from a patient treated with tofacitinib. V is TRBV29-1 and J is TRBJ1-2; D unresolved. This receptor was identified in a human donor with alopecia areata. Here the CDR3 reads CSVGPLNYGYTF. The CDR3 nucleotides read TGCAGCGTTGGCCCCCTGAACTATGGCTACACCTTC.